What follows are 8 T cell receptor beta chains derived from one specimen sequenced in a study of T cell repertoires in cytomegalovirus infection. One entry per CDR3 protein, called by TCRdb with MiXCR from the reads. Among a few hundred thousand distinct CDR3 sequences listed, roughly 20% were seen once. The sample consisted of CD8+ T cells from PBMCs. These receptors all stem from a human donor in good health (CMV status not recorded). Some clones in this sample may be carry-over from other donors' samples.

This clonotype was seen repeatedly, ten times or more. The chain uses TRBV12-3 or TRBV12-4 and TRBJ2-2; 8 positions match TRBD1. The CDR3 spans 15 residues. J gave up 6 bases and V 6 bases, and 9 bases lay outside the gene matches. CDR3 DNA sequence: TGTGCCAGCAGCATAACGGCAGGGGGCCCCGGGGAGCTGTTTTTT. Translating gives CASSITAGGPGELFF.

The J gene is TRBJ2-7, the V gene TRBV11-2, with unresolved D. CDR3 length: 15 residues. Germline V gene sequence: CDR1 SGHAT, CDR2 FQNNGV. V was cut by 1 base and J by 0 bases, with 10 bases left in between. The CDR3 DNA reads TGTGCCAGCAGCTTAGGACCCCAGAGCTCCTACGAGCAGTACTTC. Translated: CASSLGPQSSYEQYF.

V usage is TRBV20-1 and J usage is TRBJ2-3; 15 bases match TRBD2. The germline gives CDR1 DFQATT, CDR2 SNEGSKA (reference sequence). CDR3 length: 20 residues. Germline trimming cut 2 bases from V and 2 bases from J; bases unmatched to any gene: 14. For the CDR3, the DNA is TGCAGTGCTAGAAACGTGGGACTAGCGGGGGGCTCTCGCTTCACAGATACGCAGTATTTT. Translation gives CSARNVGLAGGSRFTDTQYF.

The sample holds many counts of this clonotype. The chain has TRBV4-1 and TRBJ1-3; D call uncertain. V shed 1 base and J shed 4 bases, with 11 bases lying between them. The germline gives CDR1 MGHRA, CDR2 YSYEKL. The CDR3 is made up of 15 amino acids. For the CDR3, the DNA is TGCGCCAGCAGCCAAGGCGAGAATGCGGGAAACACCATATATTTT. It encodes CASSQGENAGNTIYF.

This clonotype was seen more than once but under ten times. This chain connects TRBV28 to TRBJ1-1, with TRBD1 matching over 7 bases. V shed 3 bases and J 5 bases; nucleotides not matched to a gene: 6. Looked up from germline, CDR1 is MDHEN and CDR2 is SYDVKM. CDR3 length: 14 amino acids. CDR3 nucleotide sequence: TGTGCCAGCAGTTTCCGAGGGGGCGTTACTGAAGCTTTCTTT. Protein: CASSFRGGVTEAFF.

In this sample, this clonotype turned up a few times. This CDR3 is CASSPHKGGEGGYTF. The CDR3 bases are TGTGCCAGCAGCCCGCATAAAGGGGGAGAGGGTGGCTACACCTTC. The chain uses TRBV7-9 and TRBJ1-2; maybe TRBD1 (6 bases). The CDR3 contains 15 residues. In germline, CDR1 is SEHNR, CDR2 FQNEAQ (reference sequence). The V gene lost 5 bases and the J gene lost 7 bases, with 20 bases spanning the gap.

This clonotype was picked up a small number of times. The CDR3 loop reads CASSLVAGTTDTQYF. CDR3 bases: TGTGCCAGCAGCTTAGTAGCGGGGACCACAGATACGCAGTATTTT. This chain uses TRBV7-8 with TRBJ2-3; 8 bases are shared with TRBD2. Germline loops: CDR1 SGHVS, CDR2 FQNEAQ. V dropped 1 base and J dropped 2; count of bases not matched to a gene: 2. The CDR3 sequence is 15 residues long.

The genes are TRBV5-4 and TRBJ2-5; 12 bases are a match to TRBD2. J was trimmed by 4 bases and V by 2 bases; bases with no gene match: 6. Germline V gene data show CDR1 as SGHNT and CDR2 as YYREEE (reference sequence). This CDR3 has 16 residues. CDR3 in amino acids: CASSLEPGLAGETQYF. In DNA form, the CDR3 reads TGTGCCAGCAGCTTAGAACCGGGACTAGCGGGAGAGACCCAGTACTTC. Looking up the rest from reference TRBV5-4 and TRBJ2-5 gives the full variable domain: ETGVTQSPTHLIKTRGQQVTLRCSSQSGHNTVSWYQQALGQGPQFIFQYYREEENGRGNFPPRFSGLQFPNYSSELNVNALELDDSALYLCASSLEPGLAGETQYFGPGTRLLVL.